The TCR beta chain described here comes from a study of blood T cell repertoires in COVID-19. Study details: The analysed material was cDNA or gDNA that came from T cells, B-cell-depleted T cells, or PBMCs.

Patients at the Seattle site were enrolled during active infection and followed longitudinally. Here immunoSEQ multiplex PCR was the method, and the copy in TCRdb shows in-frame clones only, minus some. This sample has 150,000 to 170,000 clones, with 80% to 90% found just once. CDR3 length equals 15 residues. The ends were cut back, 3 bases at V and 3 bases at J, with 13 bases in the middle. CDR1 and CDR2 from the germline V gene are SGHKS and YYEKEE (reference sequence). The sample taken for sequencing was peripheral blood. The clonotype originates from a woman aged 55-75 years with COVID-19, enrolled during active disease. The chain combines TRBV5-5 with TRBJ2-4; D may be TRBD2 (5 bases). The CDR3 nucleotides are TGTGCCAGCAGCTCCGACCGGGGTCACAAAAACATTCAGTACTTC. It translates to CASSSDRGHKNIQYF.